The sequence of this T cell receptor (beta chain) was determined in a study of T cell responses to AZD1222 COVID-19 vaccine. General observations from the study: Baseline antibody screening turned up just a handful of seropositive AZD1222 recipients.

Assay used: immunoSEQ multiplex PCR; TCRdb lists only in-frame clones, some missing. The sample holds approximately 70,000 clones, 88% seen once. Notes on this clone: What it recognizes is unknown.

Deletions cut 2 bases from V and 5 bases from J, with 12 bases between. CDR3 size: 13 residues. Germline-derived CDR1 and CDR2 are GTSNPN and SVGIG (reference sequence). The V call is TRBV30, the J call TRBJ1-2; D is unresolved. This TCR came from an adult who received the MenACWY meningococcal vaccine as a control. Sequenced here: peripheral blood, sampled 28 days after the second dose of the MenACWY control vaccine. CDR3 DNA sequence: TGTGCCTGGAGTCCCAACCGGCTTTATGGCTACACCTTC. This gives the protein CAWSPNRLYGYTF.